What follows are 18 T cell receptor beta chains derived from one specimen sequenced in a study of blood T cell repertoires in COVID-19. Assay: immunoSEQ multiplex PCR; the TCRdb copy retains only in-frame clones and omits some. The sample lists about 17,000 clones; 89% were seen once. The sequenced sample was peripheral blood. These receptor sequences come from a man aged 55 to 70 with active COVID-19.

The chain carries TRBV29-1 and TRBJ1-1; D remains unclear. The CDR3 contains 10 residues. V was pared by 5 bases and J by 10 bases, with 11 bases between. CDR1 SQVTM and CDR2 ANQGSEA come from the germline V gene. The CDR3 DNA sequence: TGCAGCGTTACGGCCCCAGGAGCTTTCTTT. Translating gives CSVTAPGAFF.

The rearrangement joins TRBV19 to TRBJ2-1; D remains unclear. CDR1 is LNHDA, CDR2 SQIVND, per germline (reference sequence). Deletions cut 2 bases from V and 6 bases from J, with 20 bases between. The CDR3 is 17 residues long. CDR3 bases: TGTGCCAGTAGTATAAGATGGGCCCACCCCCGTACCAATGAGCAGTTCTTC. Encoded protein: CASSIRWAHPRTNEQFF.

As DNA, the CDR3 is TGTGCCACCAGCAGGCGAGCGGGGGAGGGGAATGAGCAGTTCTTC. This encodes CATSRRAGEGNEQFF. The rearrangement joins TRBV15 to TRBJ2-1; 8 bases fit TRBD2. The CDR3 runs to 15 residues. V gave up 3 bases and J gave up 7 bases; unmatched junction bases: 8. Germline CDR1 reads LNHNV; CDR2 reads YYDKDF (reference sequence).

The rearrangement uses TRBV5-1 and TRBJ2-5; TRBD2 agrees at 8 bases. Germline V gives CDR1 SGHRS, CDR2 YFSETQ. The CDR3 sequence is 16 residues long. V was clipped by 1 base and J by 4 bases; unmatched bases: 9. This CDR3 is CASSLWGSGNGETQYF. DNA of the CDR3: TGCGCCAGCAGCTTGTGGGGTAGCGGGAACGGAGAGACCCAGTACTTC.

V is TRBV7-6 and J is TRBJ2-7, with 7 bases matching TRBD2. Per the germline V gene, CDR1 is SGHVS and CDR2 is FNYEAQ. The V gene end was trimmed by 2 bases and the J gene end by 7 bases; junction bases not matched to a gene: 11. This CDR3 is built from 15 residues. The CDR3 sequence is CASSLQPDGGWEQYF. The CDR3 nucleotides read TGTGCCAGCAGCTTACAGCCGGACGGGGGGTGGGAGCAGTACTTC.

The CDR3 DNA sequence: TGTGCCAGCAGCTCTATACCAGGGGCCAATGAGCAGTTCTTC. This sequence encodes CASSSIPGANEQFF. This chain links TRBV7-9 with TRBJ2-1; perhaps TRBD1 as D (6 bases). Trimming shortened V by 4 bases and J by 6 bases, and 13 bases separated the two germline ends. This CDR3 is 14 amino acids long. CDR1 SEHNR and CDR2 FQNEAQ come from the germline V gene (reference sequence). The full variable domain, completed using reference TRBV7-9 and TRBJ2-1, is DTGVSQNPRHKITKRGQNVTFRCDPISEHNRLYWYRQTLGQGPEFLTYFQNEAQLEKSRLLSDRFSAERPKGSFSTLEIQRTEQGDSAMYLCASSSIPGANEQFFGPGTRLTVL.

The chain joins TRBV7-8 to TRBJ2-7, with a weak D call TRBD2 (6 bases). The CDR3 sequence is 15 residues long. V was trimmed by 2 bases and J by 1 base, leaving 12 bases between them. Germline-derived CDR1 and CDR2 are SGHVS and FQNEAQ. In DNA form, the CDR3 reads TGTGCCAGCAGCTTATGGCCAGGGACTTCCTACGAGCAGTACTTC. This codes for CASSLWPGTSYEQYF.

The J gene is TRBJ2-3, the V gene TRBV2, with 11 bases that match TRBD2. Germline trimming cut 7 bases from V and 4 bases from J; bases unmatched to any gene: 7. CDR1 is SNHLY and CDR2 is FYNNEI in the germline V gene. The CDR3 extends over 15 amino acids. DNA for the CDR3: TGTGCCAGCACCGAAGATAGCGGGGGGGCAGATACGCAGTATTTT. Translating it yields CASTEDSGGADTQYF.

This chain connects TRBV19 to TRBJ2-3; TRBD1 aligns across 10 bases. The germline V gene encodes CDR1 LNHDA and CDR2 SQIVND (reference sequence). The CDR3 is 14 amino acids. V shed 4 bases, J shed 7 bases, and the junction held 5 bases outside the gene matches. DNA of the CDR3: TGTGCCAGTAGTACGACAGGGGGCATGAATACGCAGTATTTT. This gives the protein CASSTTGGMNTQYF.

The rearrangement uses TRBV11-3 and TRBJ2-3, with 8 bases aligning to TRBD1. V lost 5 bases and J lost 7; bases outside the gene matches: 14. Germline V gene sequence: CDR1 SGHNT, CDR2 YENEEA. CDR3 size: 16 residues. This CDR3 is CASSPSARTGKNTQYF. CDR3 nucleotides: TGTGCCAGCAGCCCATCCGCCCGGACAGGGAAAAATACGCAGTATTTT. The full variable domain, rest sourced from reference TRBV11-3 and TRBJ2-3, is EAGVVQSPRYKIIEKKQPVAFWCNPISGHNTLYWYLQNLGQGPELLIRYENEEAVDDSQLPKDRFSAERLKGVDSTLKIQPAELGDSAVYLCASSPSARTGKNTQYFGPGTRLTVL.

The chain uses TRBV7-2 and TRBJ2-3; 12 positions match TRBD2. Germline CDR1 is SGHTA and CDR2 is FQGNSA. With V trimmed by 1 base and J by 0 bases, 2 bases remained unmatched. This CDR3 has 17 residues. DNA of the CDR3: TGTGCCAGCAGCTTAGGACTAGCGGGGGTTAGCACAGATACGCAGTATTTT. Translated, it gives CASSLGLAGVSTDTQYF.

J is TRBJ2-1 and V is TRBV9, with a possible D match to TRBD1 (6 bases). The V end was cut by 0 bases, the J end by 6 bases, with 10 bases between. CDR1 is SGDLS and CDR2 is YYNGEE in the germline V gene. The length of the CDR3 is 14 residues. This CDR3 reads CASSVGGTLNEQFF. CDR3 sequence (DNA): TGTGCCAGCAGCGTAGGAGGGACACTCAATGAGCAGTTCTTC.

This chain uses TRBV5-5 with TRBJ2-7, with 9 positions matching TRBD2. Germline assignment: CDR1 SGHKS and CDR2 YYEKEE (reference sequence). The CDR3 consists of 15 residues. With 0 bases clipped from V and 2 bases from J, the junction kept 3 bases outside the gene matches. The CDR3 is CASSLGLAGPYEQYF. In DNA form, the CDR3 reads TGTGCCAGCAGCTTGGGGCTAGCGGGACCCTACGAGCAGTACTTC.

This clone occurred once. The chain uses TRBV29-1 and TRBJ2-5; D remains unclear. Germline V gene lookup returns CDR1 SQVTM and CDR2 ANQGSEA. This CDR3 has 14 residues. The germline V and J ends were trimmed by 3 bases and 7 bases, with 18 bases remaining between them. The CDR3 here is CSVESSPVTRTQYF. CDR3 sequence (DNA): TGCAGCGTTGAGTCTAGTCCTGTCACCCGGACCCAGTACTTC.

The chain is built from TRBV3-1 (or the pseudogene TRBV3-2) and TRBJ2-2, with 13 bases identical to TRBD2. The CDR3 covers 15 residues. Germline CDR1 is LGHDT and CDR2 is YNNKEL (reference sequence). Losses at the gene ends were 4 bases for V and 5 bases for J; bases not matched to a gene: 1. CDR3 protein: CASSPLAGGTGELFF. The CDR3 nucleotides read TGTGCCAGCAGCCCACTAGCGGGGGGGACCGGGGAGCTGTTTTTT.

The rearrangement links TRBV9 to TRBJ1-1, with 8 bases matching TRBD1. CDR3 size: 16 residues. Unmatched junction bases numbered 8, after V lost 0 bases and J lost 4 bases. The germline V gene has CDR1 SGDLS and CDR2 YYNGEE. The CDR3 loop reads CASSVVSGGWGTEAFF. The CDR3 coding sequence is TGTGCCAGCAGCGTAGTTTCAGGGGGCTGGGGCACTGAAGCTTTCTTT.

This clone was seen just once. The chain employs TRBV4-3 and TRBJ1-3; D unclear. The CDR3 is 16 amino acids. The V gene's germline CDR1 is LGHNA and CDR2 YSLEER. Between the trimmed V and J ends, which lost 3 bases and 1 base, there was a span of 13 bases. CDR3 sequence (DNA): TGCGCCAGCAGCCAGGCCAGGTTCTTATCTGGAAACACCATATATTTT. This sequence encodes CASSQARFLSGNTIYF.

V usage is TRBV6-5 and J usage is TRBJ1-2, with D possibly matching TRBD1 (5 bases). From germline, CDR1 is MNHEY and CDR2 SVGAGI. This CDR3 region has 13 residues. Trimming removed 6 bases at V and 5 bases at J, with 13 bases between. CDR3 sequence (DNA): TGTGCCAGCAGCACCCATGGGGCTTATGGCTACACCTTC. Translating it yields CASSTHGAYGYTF.